This TCR beta chain originates from a study of blood T cells in healthy people across ages. Individuals who donated were healthy Caucasians from Russia aged 6 to 90. Trimming removed 5 bases at V and 0 bases at J, with 13 bases between. There are 15 residues in the CDR3. Germline V gene sequence: CDR1 MNHNY, CDR2 SVGAGI (reference sequence). A second PCR of 7 to 11 cycles used a sample-barcoded 5' primer and a J-beta primer mix. Via MiXCR, TCRdb re-called the 5' RACE reads, giving one row per CDR3 protein. The sample holds 800,000 to 950,000 distinct CDR3 sequences, roughly 28% seen once. These data also featured in a second study, about T cells of mothers and their children.

The sequencing input was blood. The sequence derives from a woman aged 40 to 55 in good health. The chain is built from TRBV6-6 and TRBJ1-1; D not certain. The CDR3 protein is CASSPLDGMNTEAFF. The CDR3 DNA reads as TGTGCCAGCAGTCCGTTGGACGGCATGAACACTGAAGCTTTCTTT.